This T cell receptor beta chain stems from a study of blood T cell repertoires in COVID-19 (dated by TCRdb to about 2020). A note on the overall study: Samples covering the acute and convalescent phases of COVID-19 were provided by collaborators in the United States, Italy and Spain. The prospective study material was composed of cDNA or gDNA derived from T cells, B-cell-depleted T cells, or PBMCs. Deeply sampled blood TCRbeta repertoires from subjects exposed to, actively infected with, or recovered from COVID-19 were included in the dataset. A freely available public database, intended as a resource for researchers studying the immune response to SARS-CoV-2, is where the repertoires were released. Samples were obtained from the ongoing ImmuneRACE study (first 160 participants) and from over a thousand subjects provided by 6 global collaborators. Sample metadata almost always included a de-identified subject ID, COVID-19 status, age in years and sex. HLA class I and class II types, where available, came from metadata supplied by the sample provider rather than from assay-based typing.

TCRbeta CDR3 regions were amplified from genomic DNA by means of the immunoSEQ Assay, a bias-controlled multiplex PCR. The authors processed their data as follows. The number of nucleated cells in each sample was estimated from the amplification of reference gene primers within the assay. Sequence reads were collapsed and filtered to measure the absolute abundance of every unique TCRbeta CDR3 rearrangement. Productive Simpson clonality was computed per sample as the square root of Simpson's diversity index over productive rearrangements. Here the immuneACCESS table is served through TCRdb, limited to in-frame sequences with V and J called. Missing clones are a known gap in these copies; in checked studies unresolved V genes cover under half, and the rest lacks a known reason. V, J and clone size reflect that table, while D and trimming were determined from the DNA. The sample table shows 150,000 to 200,000 clones, and roughly 70% are seen once. The top ten clonotypes cover about 3% of the sample.

Each collaborating institution followed its own protocols to collect whole blood in K2EDTA tubes. For TCRbeta analysis, collaborator samples were shipped as frozen whole blood, as isolated PBMCs, or as DNA extracted from either sample type. The paper as a whole reports these results and caveats: The quantity of clinical and demographic metadata differed by source and by participant and was supplied without curation.

A note on this clone: Its antigen has not been determined. Per-base quality was not reported, and no clone a single base away is much larger than it.

V loses 5 bases, J loses 1 base, and the germline ends lie 18 bases apart. The CDR3, cysteine through phenylalanine, is 17 amino acids long. The kept DNA is CDR3 alone, 51 bases in frame from the first base. Reading the germline V gene gives CDR1 SGHRS and CDR2 YFSETQ. This sequence originates from a woman at least 80 years old with acute or convalescent COVID-19. Here the chain combines TRBV5-1 and TRBJ2-2, and TRBD2 may be the D gene, going by 6 matching bases. What was sequenced was peripheral blood. In nucleotide form, the sequence is TGCGCCAGCAGTCTTAGGGGACTCGAACTGAACACCGGGGAGCTGTTTTTT. Its amino acids are CASSLRGLELNTGELFF.